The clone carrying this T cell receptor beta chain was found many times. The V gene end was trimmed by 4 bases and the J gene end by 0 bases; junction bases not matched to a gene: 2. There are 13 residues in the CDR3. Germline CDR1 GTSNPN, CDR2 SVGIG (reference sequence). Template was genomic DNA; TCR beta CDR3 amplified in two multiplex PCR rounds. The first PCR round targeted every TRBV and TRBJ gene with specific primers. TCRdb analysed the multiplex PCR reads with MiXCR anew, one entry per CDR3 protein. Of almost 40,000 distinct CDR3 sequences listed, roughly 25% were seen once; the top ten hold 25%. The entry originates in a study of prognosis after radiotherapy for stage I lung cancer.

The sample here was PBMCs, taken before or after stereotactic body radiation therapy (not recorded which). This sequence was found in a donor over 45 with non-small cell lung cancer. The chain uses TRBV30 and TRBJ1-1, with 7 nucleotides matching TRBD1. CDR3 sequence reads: CAWTGTVNTEAFF. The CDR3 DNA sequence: TGTGCCTGGACCGGGACAGTGAACACTGAAGCTTTCTTT. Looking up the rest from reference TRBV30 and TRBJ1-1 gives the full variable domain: SQTIHQWPATLVQPVGSPLSLECTVEGTSNPNLYWYRQAAGRGLQLLFYSVGIGQISSEVPQNLSASRPQDRQFILSSKKLLLSDSGFYLCAWTGTVNTEAFFGQGTRLTVV.